This T cell receptor beta chain was found in a study of blood T cell repertoires in COVID-19. Whole-study context: T cells, B-cell-depleted T cells, or PBMCs provided the cDNA or gDNA that served as material.

The CDR3 contains 15 residues. Looked up from germline, CDR1 is SGHRS and CDR2 is YFSETQ. V was clipped by 0 bases and J by 5 bases; unmatched bases: 3. This clone was counted only a few times. The protocol was immunoSEQ multiplex PCR, while the TCRdb copy is restricted to in-frame clones and leaves out a portion. Among around 270,000 clones listed, around 89% were seen once. Sequenced input: peripheral blood. The chain has TRBV5-1 and TRBJ1-4, with 8 bases matching TRBD1. The TCR sequence derives from a man aged 25 to 40 with acute or convalescent COVID-19. CDR3: CASSLDRTGNEKLFF. The CDR3 DNA follows: TGCGCCAGCAGCTTGGATCGGACAGGGAATGAAAAACTGTTTTTT.